This T cell receptor beta chain came from a study of T cell responses to AZD1222 COVID-19 vaccine. Assay used: immunoSEQ multiplex PCR; TCRdb lists only in-frame clones, some missing. This table holds approximately 140,000 clones, over 75% found once. The source was peripheral blood, collected on day 0 of AZD1222 vaccination. The sequence came from an adult in good health.

Written as DNA, the CDR3 is TGTGCCAGCATCTCAAAATCCTACAATGAGCAGTTCTTC. Translating it yields CASISKSYNEQFF. V and J are TRBV27 and TRBJ2-1; no reliable D call. The CDR3 loop spans 13 amino acids. From germline, CDR1 is MNHEY and CDR2 SMNVEV (reference sequence). With 7 bases removed from V and 1 base from J, the gap between germline ends came to 8 bases.